This TCR beta chain originates from a study of identical twins. cDNA carried unique molecular identifiers, and a universal primer site was added by template switching. TCRdb analysed the 5' RACE reads with MiXCR anew, one entry per CDR3 protein. The repertoire holds roughly 280,000 distinct CDR3 sequences, with nearly 9.5% as singletons. Findings and caveats of the study: Insertions ran lower in abundant cord blood beta clonotypes, though not in memory repertoires. The study reached conclusions through statistical analysis that was cross-sectional, not following the same donors. Out-of-frame alpha sequences shared by twins were enriched for low generation probability.

The V gene lost 0 bases and the J gene lost 3 bases, with 9 bases spanning the gap. Germline V lookup: CDR1 LGHNA, CDR2 YSLEER. The CDR3 loop spans 14 amino acids. In the case of this clonotype: As yet, its antigen is unknown.

The same data also went into a second study, on yellow fever vaccine responses in identical twins.

Source material: CD8+ T cells sorted from blood. The receptor comes from a woman aged 18-29 years in good health. This rearrangement joins TRBV4-3 to TRBJ2-7; a weak D match, TRBD2 (5 bases). In DNA form, the CDR3 reads TGCGCCAGCAGCCAAGACGCGGCGGGCTACGAGCAGTACTTC. The encoded protein is CASSQDAAGYEQYF.